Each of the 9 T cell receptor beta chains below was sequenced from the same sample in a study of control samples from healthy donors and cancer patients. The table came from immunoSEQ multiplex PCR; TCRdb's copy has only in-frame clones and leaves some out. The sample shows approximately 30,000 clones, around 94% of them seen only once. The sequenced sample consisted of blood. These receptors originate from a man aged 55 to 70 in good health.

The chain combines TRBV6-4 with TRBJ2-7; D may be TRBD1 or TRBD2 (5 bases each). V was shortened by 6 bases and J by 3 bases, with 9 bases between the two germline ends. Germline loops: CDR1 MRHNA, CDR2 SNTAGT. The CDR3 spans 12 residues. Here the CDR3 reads CASRTGLYEQYF. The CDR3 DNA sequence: TGTGCCAGCAGGACGGGGCTCTACGAGCAGTACTTC.

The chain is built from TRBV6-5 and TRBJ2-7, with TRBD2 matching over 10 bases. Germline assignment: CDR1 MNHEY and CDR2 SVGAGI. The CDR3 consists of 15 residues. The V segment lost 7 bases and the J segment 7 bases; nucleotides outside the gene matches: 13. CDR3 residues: CASKSPLAGAREQYF. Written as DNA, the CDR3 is TGTGCCAGCAAGTCCCCGCTAGCGGGGGCGAGGGAGCAGTACTTC.

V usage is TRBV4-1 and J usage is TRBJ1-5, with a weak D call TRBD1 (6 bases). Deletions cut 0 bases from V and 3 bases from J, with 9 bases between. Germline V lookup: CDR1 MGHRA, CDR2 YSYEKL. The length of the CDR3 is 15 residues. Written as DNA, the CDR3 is TGCGCCAGCAGCCAAGAACGGGGGCCCAATCAGCCCCAGCATTTT. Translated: CASSQERGPNQPQHF.

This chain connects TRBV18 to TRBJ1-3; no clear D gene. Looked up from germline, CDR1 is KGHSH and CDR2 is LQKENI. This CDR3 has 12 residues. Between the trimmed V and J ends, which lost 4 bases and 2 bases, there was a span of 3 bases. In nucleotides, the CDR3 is TGTGCCAGCTCACATCCTGGAAACACCATATATTTT. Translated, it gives CASSHPGNTIYF. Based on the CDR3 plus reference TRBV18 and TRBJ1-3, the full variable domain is NAGVMQNPRHLVRRRGQEARLRCSPMKGHSHVYWYRQLPEEGLKFMVYLQKENIIDESGMPKERFSAEFPKEGPSILRIQQVVRGDSAAYFCASSHPGNTIYFGEGSWLTVV.

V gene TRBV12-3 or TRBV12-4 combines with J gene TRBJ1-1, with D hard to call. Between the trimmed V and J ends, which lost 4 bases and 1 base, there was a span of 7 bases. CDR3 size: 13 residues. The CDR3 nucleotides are TGTGCCAGCAGTTCGGCCAGGAACACTGAAGCTTTCTTT. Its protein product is CASSSARNTEAFF.

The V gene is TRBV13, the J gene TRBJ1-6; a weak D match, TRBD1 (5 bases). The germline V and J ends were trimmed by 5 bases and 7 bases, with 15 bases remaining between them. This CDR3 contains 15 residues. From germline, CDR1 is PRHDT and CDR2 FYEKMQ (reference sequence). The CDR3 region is CASSARGSRNSPLHF. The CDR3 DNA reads TGTGCCAGCAGCGCCCGGGGCAGCCGAAATTCACCCCTCCACTTT.

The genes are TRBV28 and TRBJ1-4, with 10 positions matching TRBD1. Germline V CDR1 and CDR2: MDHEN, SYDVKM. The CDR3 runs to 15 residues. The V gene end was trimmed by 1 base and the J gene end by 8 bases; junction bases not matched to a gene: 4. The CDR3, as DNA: TGTGCCAGCAGTTTATTAGGGACAGGGGACGAAAAACTGTTTTTT. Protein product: CASSLLGTGDEKLFF.

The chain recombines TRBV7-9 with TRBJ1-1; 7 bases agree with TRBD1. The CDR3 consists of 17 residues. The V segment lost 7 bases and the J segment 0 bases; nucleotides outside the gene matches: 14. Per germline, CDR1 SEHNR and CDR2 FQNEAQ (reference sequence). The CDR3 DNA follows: TGTGCCAGCACCTGGTGGGGAGGGGGACAGCTGAACACTGAAGCTTTCTTT. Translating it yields CASTWWGGGQLNTEAFF. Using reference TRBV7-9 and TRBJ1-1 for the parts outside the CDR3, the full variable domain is DTGVSQNPRHKITKRGQNVTFRCDPISEHNRLYWYRQTLGQGPEFLTYFQNEAQLEKSRLLSDRFSAERPKGSFSTLEIQRTEQGDSAMYLCASTWWGGGQLNTEAFFGQGTRLTVV.

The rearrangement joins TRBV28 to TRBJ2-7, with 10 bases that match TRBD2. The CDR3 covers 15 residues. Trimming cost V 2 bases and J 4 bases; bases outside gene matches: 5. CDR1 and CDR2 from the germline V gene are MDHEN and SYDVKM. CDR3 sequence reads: CASSLQASGGYEQYF. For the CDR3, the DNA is TGTGCCAGCAGTTTACAAGCTAGCGGGGGTTACGAGCAGTACTTC.